This T cell receptor beta chain was profiled in a study of OX40 agonist ivuxolimab in advanced cancers. This clone was seen once. This CDR3 region has 16 residues. Trimming took 5 bases from V and 4 from J, leaving 21 bases between them. Per germline, CDR1 SGHDT and CDR2 YYEEEE. Measured with immunoSEQ multiplex PCR; TCRdb has only the in-frame clones, and not every one. The sample contains about 24,000 clones, approximately 89% of which appear only once. The rearrangement links TRBV5-6 to TRBJ1-1, with unresolved D. This clonotype was sampled from an adult with an advanced solid tumor such as melanoma, head and neck, liver or kidney cancer. The starting material was CD4+ or CD8+ T cells sorted from blood, obtained in a trial of the OX40 agonist ivuxolimab. The DNA of the CDR3 is TGTGCCAGCAGTTACCGTGTAGGGCCCACCGGCACTGAAGCTTTCTTT. Protein: CASSYRVGPTGTEAFF.